The source of this TCR beta chain is a study of siplizumab effects on memory and regulatory T cells. Study results and caveats: Siplizumab produced a significant reduction in alloreactive sequences that were traceable to unstimulated CD4+ memory cells. Naive T cells were seen as more diverse than memory cells and as major alloresponse contributors.

V was shortened by 4 bases and J by 5 bases, with 16 bases between the two germline ends. CDR3 length: 14 amino acids. CDR1 is SGHTS and CDR2 is YDEGEE in the germline V gene. This clone was seen only once. Its specificity is unknown. TCRdb's copy holds only in-frame clones and misses some; the assay was immunoSEQ multiplex PCR. Among around 61,000 clones listed, around 97% were seen once. The receptor comes from a human donor in good health. This chain uses TRBV5-8 with TRBJ2-7; D tentatively fits TRBD1 or TRBD2 (6 bases each). The sample consisted of naive CD8+ T cells sorted from blood. CDR3: CASSLIGGRHEQYF. As DNA, the CDR3 is TGTGCCAGCAGCCTAATTGGGGGGCGACACGAGCAGTACTTC.